This TCR beta chain was documented in a study of control samples from healthy donors and cancer patients. The germline CDR1 and CDR2 sequences are SEHNR and FQNEAQ (reference sequence). The CDR3 is 17 residues long. Trimming pared 6 bases from V and 5 bases from J, leaving 25 bases between. The table came from immunoSEQ multiplex PCR; TCRdb's copy has only in-frame clones and leaves some out. This table has about 100,000 clones, more than 85% appearing once. This chain uses TRBV7-9 with TRBJ2-5; D may correspond to TRBD1 or TRBD2 (7 bases each). The TCR originated in a woman between 45 and 60 years old in good health. The sample consisted of blood. For the CDR3, the DNA is TGTGCCAGCAGTTTTATGGGGGGGACAGAACCTCTCGAGACCCAGTACTTC. Translation: CASSFMGGTEPLETQYF.